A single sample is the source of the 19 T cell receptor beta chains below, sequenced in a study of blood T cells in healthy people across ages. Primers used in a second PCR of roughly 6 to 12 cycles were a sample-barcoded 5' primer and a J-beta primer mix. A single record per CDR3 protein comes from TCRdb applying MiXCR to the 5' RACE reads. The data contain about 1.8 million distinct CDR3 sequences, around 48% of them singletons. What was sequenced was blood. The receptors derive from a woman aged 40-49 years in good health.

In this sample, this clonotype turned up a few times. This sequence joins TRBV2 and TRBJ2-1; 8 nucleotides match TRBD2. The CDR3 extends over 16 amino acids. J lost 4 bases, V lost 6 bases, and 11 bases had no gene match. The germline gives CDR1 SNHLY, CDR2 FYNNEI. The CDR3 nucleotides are TGTGCCAGCAGCGTAATGGGTAGCGGGGTGTACAATGAGCAGTTCTTC. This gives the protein CASSVMGSGVYNEQFF.

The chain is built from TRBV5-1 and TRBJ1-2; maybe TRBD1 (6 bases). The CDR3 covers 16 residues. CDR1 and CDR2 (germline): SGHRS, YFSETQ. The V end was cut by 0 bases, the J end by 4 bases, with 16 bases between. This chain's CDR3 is CASSLDSYREGYGYTF. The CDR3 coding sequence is TGCGCCAGCAGCTTGGATTCGTACAGGGAGGGCTATGGCTACACCTTC.

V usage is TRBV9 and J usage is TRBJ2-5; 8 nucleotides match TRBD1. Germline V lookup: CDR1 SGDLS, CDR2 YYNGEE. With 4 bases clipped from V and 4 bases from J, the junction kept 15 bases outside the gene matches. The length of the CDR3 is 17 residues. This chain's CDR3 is CASSRGTGNGDRETQYF. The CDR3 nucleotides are TGTGCCAGCAGCCGTGGGACAGGCAACGGTGACCGAGAGACCCAGTACTTC.

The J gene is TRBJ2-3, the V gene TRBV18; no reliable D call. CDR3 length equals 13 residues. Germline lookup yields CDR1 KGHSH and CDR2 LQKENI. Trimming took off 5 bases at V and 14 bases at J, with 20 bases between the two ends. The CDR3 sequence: CASSSVQDESLYF. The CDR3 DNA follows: TGTGCCAGCTCATCTGTCCAGGACGAGAGCCTGTATTTT.

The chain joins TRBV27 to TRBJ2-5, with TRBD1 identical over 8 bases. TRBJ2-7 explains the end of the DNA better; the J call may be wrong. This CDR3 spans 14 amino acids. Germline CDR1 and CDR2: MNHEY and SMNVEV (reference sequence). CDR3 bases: TGTGCCAGCAGTCGAGGACAGGGCAGGAGCGAGCAGTACTTC. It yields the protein CASSRGQGRSEQYF.

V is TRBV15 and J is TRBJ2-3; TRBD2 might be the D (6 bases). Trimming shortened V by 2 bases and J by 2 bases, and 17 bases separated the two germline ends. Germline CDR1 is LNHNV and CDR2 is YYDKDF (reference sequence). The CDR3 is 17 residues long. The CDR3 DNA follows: TGTGCCACCAGCAGAACCGTATGGGAGGCGCCCACAGATACGCAGTATTTT. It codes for CATSRTVWEAPTDTQYF. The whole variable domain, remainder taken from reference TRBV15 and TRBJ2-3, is DAMVIQNPRYQVTQFGKPVTLSCSQTLNHNVMYWYQQKSSQAPKLLFHYYDKDFNNEADTPDNFQSRRPNTSFCFLDIRSPGLGDTAMYLCATSRTVWEAPTDTQYFGPGTRLTVL.

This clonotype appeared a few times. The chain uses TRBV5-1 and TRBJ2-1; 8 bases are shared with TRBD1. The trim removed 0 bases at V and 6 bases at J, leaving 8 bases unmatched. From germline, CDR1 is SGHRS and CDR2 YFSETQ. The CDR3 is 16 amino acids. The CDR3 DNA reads TGCGCCAGCAGCTTGGCCGTAGGACAGGGACTCAATGAGCAGTTCTTC. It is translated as CASSLAVGQGLNEQFF.

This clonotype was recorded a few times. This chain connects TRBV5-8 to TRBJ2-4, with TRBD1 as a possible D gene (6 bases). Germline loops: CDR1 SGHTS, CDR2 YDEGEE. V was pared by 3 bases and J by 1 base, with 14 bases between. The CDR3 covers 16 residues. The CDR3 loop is CASSWGWGLAKNIQYF. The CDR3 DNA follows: TGTGCCAGCAGCTGGGGCTGGGGGCTGGCCAAAAACATTCAGTACTTC.

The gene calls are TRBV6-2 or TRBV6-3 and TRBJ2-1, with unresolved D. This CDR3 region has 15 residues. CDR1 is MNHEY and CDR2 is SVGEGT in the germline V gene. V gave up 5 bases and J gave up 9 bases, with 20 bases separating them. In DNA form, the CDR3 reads TGTGCCAGCAGTAGACCGGTCTCAAAGGGTGGTGAGCAGTTCTTC. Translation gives CASSRPVSKGGEQFF.

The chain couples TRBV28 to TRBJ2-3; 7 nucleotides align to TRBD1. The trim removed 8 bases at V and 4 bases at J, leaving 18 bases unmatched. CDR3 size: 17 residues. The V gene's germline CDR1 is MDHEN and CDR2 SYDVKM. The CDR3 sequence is CASLAGIGDRGPDTQYF. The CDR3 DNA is TGTGCCAGCCTTGCGGGTATCGGGGACAGAGGCCCAGATACGCAGTATTTT.

The DNA for the CDR3 is TGTGCCAGCAGTTACTCGAGGGGGGGCAGACAGCCCCAGCATTTT. Protein product: CASSYSRGGRQPQHF. V is TRBV6-2 or TRBV6-3 and J is TRBJ1-5; tentative D call: TRBD1 (6 bases). The CDR3 sequence is 15 residues long. Germline V gene data show CDR1 as MNHEY and CDR2 as SVGEGT. Trimming removed 0 bases from V and 7 bases from J, with 13 bases in between.

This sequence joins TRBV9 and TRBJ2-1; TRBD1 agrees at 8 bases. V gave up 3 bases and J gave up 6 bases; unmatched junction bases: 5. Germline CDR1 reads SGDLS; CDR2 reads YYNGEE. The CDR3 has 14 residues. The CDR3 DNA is TGTGCCAGCAGCGATTGGACAGGGTTCAATGAGCAGTTCTTC. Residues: CASSDWTGFNEQFF. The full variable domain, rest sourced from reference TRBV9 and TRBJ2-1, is DSGVTQTPKHLITATGQRVTLRCSPRSGDLSVYWYQQSLDQGLQFLIQYYNGEERAKGNILERFSAQQFPDLHSELNLSSLELGDSALYFCASSDWTGFNEQFFGPGTRLTVL.

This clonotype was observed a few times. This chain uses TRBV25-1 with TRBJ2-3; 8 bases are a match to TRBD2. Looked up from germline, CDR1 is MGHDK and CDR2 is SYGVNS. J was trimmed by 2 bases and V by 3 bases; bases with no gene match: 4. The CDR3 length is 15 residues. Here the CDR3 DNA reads TGTGCCAGCAGTGAGCGGGGGGAATACACAGATACGCAGTATTTT. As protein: CASSERGEYTDTQYF.

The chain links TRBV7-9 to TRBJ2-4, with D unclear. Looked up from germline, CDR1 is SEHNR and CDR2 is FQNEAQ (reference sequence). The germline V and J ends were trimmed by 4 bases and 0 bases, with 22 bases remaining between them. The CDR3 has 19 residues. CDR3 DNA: TGTGCCAGCAGCTCCGGCCCCGGTGGGGTTGGAGTAGCCAAAAACATTCAGTACTTC. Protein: CASSSGPGGVGVAKNIQYF.

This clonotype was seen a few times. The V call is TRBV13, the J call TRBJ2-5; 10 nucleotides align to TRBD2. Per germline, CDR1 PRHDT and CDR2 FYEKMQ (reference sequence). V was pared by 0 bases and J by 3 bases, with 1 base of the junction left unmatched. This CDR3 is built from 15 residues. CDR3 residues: CASSLGGLAKETQYF. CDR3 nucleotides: TGTGCCAGCAGCTTAGGGGGACTAGCGAAAGAGACCCAGTACTTC.

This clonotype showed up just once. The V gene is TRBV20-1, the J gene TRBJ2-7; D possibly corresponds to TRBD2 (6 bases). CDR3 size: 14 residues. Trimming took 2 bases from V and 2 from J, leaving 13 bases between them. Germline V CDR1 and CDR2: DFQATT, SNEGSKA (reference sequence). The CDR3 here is CSARLAGRPYEQYF. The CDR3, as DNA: TGCAGTGCTAGACTCGCGGGGCGGCCCTACGAGCAGTACTTC.

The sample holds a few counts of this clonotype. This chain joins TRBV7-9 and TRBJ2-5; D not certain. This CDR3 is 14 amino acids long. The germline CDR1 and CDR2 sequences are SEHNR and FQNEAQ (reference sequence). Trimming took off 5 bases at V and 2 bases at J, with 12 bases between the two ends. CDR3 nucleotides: TGTGCCAGCAGCCATCTACGGTCGCAAGAGACCCAGTACTTC. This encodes CASSHLRSQETQYF.

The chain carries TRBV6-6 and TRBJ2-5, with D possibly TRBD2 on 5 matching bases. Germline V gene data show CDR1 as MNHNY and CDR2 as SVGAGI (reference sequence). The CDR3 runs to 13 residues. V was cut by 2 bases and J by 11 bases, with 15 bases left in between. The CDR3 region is CASSYEGRNEQYF. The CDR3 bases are TGTGCCAGCAGTTACGAGGGCCGTAATGAGCAGTACTTC.

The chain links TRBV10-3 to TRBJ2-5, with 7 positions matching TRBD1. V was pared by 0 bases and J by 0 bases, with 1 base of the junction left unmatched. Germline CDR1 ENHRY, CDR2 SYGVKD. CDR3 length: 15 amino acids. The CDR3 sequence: CAISESTGNQETQYF. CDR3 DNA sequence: TGTGCCATCAGTGAGTCGACAGGGAACCAAGAGACCCAGTACTTC.